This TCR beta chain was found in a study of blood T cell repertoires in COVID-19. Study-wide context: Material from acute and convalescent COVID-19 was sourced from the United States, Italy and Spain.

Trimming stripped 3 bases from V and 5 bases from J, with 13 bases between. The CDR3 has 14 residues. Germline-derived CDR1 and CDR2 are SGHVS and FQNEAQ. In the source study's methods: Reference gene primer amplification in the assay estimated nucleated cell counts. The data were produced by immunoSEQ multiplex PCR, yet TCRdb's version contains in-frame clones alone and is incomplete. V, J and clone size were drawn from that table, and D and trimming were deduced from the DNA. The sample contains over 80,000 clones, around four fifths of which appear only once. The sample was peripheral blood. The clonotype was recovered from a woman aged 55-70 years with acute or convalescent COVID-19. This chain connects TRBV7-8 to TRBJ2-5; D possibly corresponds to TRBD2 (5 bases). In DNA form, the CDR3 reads TGTGCCAGCAGCTTGGATCTCTCGGGGGAGACCCAGTACTTC. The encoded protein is CASSLDLSGETQYF.